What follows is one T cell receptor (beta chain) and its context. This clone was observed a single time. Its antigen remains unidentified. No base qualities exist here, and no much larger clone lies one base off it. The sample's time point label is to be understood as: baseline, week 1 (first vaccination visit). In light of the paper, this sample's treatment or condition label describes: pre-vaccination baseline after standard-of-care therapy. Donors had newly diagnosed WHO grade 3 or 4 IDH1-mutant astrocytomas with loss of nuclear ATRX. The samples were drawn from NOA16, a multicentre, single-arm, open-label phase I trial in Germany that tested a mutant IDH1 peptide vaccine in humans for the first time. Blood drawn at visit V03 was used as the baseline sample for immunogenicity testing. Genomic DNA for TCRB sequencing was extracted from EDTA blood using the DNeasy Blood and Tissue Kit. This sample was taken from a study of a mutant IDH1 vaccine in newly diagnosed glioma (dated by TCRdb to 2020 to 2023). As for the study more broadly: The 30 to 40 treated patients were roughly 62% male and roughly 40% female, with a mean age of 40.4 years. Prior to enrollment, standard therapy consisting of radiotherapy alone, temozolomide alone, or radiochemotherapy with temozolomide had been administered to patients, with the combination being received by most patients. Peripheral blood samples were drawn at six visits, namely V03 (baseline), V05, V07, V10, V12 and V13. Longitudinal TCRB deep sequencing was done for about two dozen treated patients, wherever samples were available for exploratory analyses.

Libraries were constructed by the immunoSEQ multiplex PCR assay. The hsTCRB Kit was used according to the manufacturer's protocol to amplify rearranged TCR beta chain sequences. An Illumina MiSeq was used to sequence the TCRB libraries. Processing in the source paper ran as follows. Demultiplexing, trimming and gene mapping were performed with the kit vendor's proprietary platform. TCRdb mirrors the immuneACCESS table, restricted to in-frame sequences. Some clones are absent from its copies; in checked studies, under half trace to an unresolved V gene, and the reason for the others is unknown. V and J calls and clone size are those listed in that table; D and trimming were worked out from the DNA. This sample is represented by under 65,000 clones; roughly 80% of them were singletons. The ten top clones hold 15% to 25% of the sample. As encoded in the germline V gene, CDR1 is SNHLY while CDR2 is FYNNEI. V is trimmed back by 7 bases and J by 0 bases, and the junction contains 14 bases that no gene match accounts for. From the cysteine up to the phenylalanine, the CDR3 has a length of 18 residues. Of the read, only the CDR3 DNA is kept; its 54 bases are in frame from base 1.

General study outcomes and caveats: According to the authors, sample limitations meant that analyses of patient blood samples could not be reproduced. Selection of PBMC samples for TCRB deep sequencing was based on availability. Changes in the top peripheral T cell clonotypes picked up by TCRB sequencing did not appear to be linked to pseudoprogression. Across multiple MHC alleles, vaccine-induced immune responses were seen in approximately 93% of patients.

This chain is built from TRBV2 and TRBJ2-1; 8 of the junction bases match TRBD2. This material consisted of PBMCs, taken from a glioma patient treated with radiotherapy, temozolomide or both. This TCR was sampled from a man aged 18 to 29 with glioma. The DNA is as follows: TGTGCCAGCACTCCAGGACTAGCTGGGGCTAACTCCTACAATGAGCAGTTCTTC. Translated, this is CASTPGLAGANSYNEQFF.